This T cell receptor beta chain is from a study of CD8 T cells in Susac syndrome. Reverse transcription of roughly 0.5 to 1 ug RNA used random hexamers. MiXCR, applied by TCRdb to the immunoSEQ multiplex PCR reads, yields one record per CDR3 protein. The sample consists of approximately 200,000 distinct CDR3 sequences, 95% of them appearing once. The length of the CDR3 is 14 residues. The germline V gene encodes CDR1 SQVTM and CDR2 ANQGSEA. V is TRBV29-1 and J is TRBJ2-1; 7 bases fit TRBD2. This TCR derives from a human donor with multiple sclerosis. Sequences were obtained from CD4+ T cells from PBMCs. CDR3 in amino acids: CGAGDGATYNEQFF. DNA for the CDR3: TGCGGGGCGGGGGATGGGGCAACCTACAATGAGCAGTTCTTC.